This TCR beta chain was found in a study of cytomegalovirus exposure and HLA in healthy donors. Whole-study findings and limits: Being productive about 90% or about 30% of the time was typical of most TCR beta V segments in an earlier analysis. A later look showed TCR association rates differing by HLA locus, highest for DRB1 and lowest for HLA-C.

Germline values: CDR1 SGHVS, CDR2 FNYEAQ. Trimming took 2 bases from V and 5 from J, leaving 17 bases between them. This CDR3 has 16 residues. Note on this clone: Antigen unknown.

The primer mix had 60 Vbeta and 13 Jbeta primers. Using immunoSEQ multiplex PCR, the repertoire was profiled, and TCRdb retains in-frame clones only, with some absent. The data show more than 95,000 clones, roughly 85% seen once. The clonotype comes from a man aged 55 to 70 in good health and CMV-seropositive. J is TRBJ2-3 and V is TRBV7-6; tentatively, D is TRBD2 (6 bases). Material: PBMCs. In DNA, the CDR3 is TGTGCCAGCAGCTTAATGCCCGGGGGAGGTGAAGATACGCAGTATTTT. Translating gives CASSLMPGGGEDTQYF.